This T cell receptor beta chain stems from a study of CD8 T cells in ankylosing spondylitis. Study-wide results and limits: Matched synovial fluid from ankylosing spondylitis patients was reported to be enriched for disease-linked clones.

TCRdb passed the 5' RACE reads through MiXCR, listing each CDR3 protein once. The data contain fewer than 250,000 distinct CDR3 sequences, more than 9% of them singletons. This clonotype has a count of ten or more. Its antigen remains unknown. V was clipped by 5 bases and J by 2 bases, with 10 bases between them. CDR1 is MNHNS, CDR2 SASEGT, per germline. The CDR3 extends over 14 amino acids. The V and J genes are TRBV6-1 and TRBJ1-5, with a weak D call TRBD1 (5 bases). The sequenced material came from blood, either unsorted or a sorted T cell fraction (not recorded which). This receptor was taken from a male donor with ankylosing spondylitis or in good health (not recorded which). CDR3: CASSTTGGNQPQHF. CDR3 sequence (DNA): TGTGCCAGCAGTACCACAGGTGGCAATCAGCCCCAGCATTTT.